This T cell receptor beta chain emerged from a study of T cell responses to AZD1222 COVID-19 vaccine. This clone was seen a handful of times. The method was immunoSEQ multiplex PCR; TCRdb's version includes in-frame clones alone and lacks a portion of them. This table holds 85,000 to 100,000 clones, approximately 82% found once. The CDR3 sequence is 15 residues long. J lost 0 bases, V lost 4 bases, and 4 bases had no gene match. Germline-derived CDR1 and CDR2 are SGHTA and FQGNSA. The sequence was collected from an adult in good health. The specimen was peripheral blood, collected on day 0 of AZD1222 vaccination. The chain has TRBV7-2 and TRBJ2-3, with TRBD2 identical over 7 bases. The DNA for the CDR3 is TGTGCCAGCAGCTGGCTGGGAGGGAGCACAGATACGCAGTATTTT. Protein sequence: CASSWLGGSTDTQYF.